This T cell receptor (beta chain) was found in a study of shared clonotypes between healthy human individuals. Study-level results: The study found lower generation probabilities in non-shared clonotypes than in those shared by all four donors. Larger richness was generally estimated for naive than memory subsets.

This clone came up a few times. Its specificity is unknown. Other DNA sequences in the sample encode the same CDR3. Under the authors' procedure: From ImmunoSEQ came sequences covering only the junction and carrying no quality scores, so filtering differed. The table came from immunoSEQ multiplex PCR; TCRdb's copy has only in-frame clones and leaves some out. The D gene and trimming were derived from the DNA, and the V and J assignments and clone size from that table. The sample yields about 2.3 million clones, 85% to 95% seen once. The length of the CDR3 is 12 residues. CDR1 is SEHNR and CDR2 is FQNEAQ in the germline V gene (reference sequence). V was pared by 1 base and J by 7 bases, with 7 bases between.

This TCR was recovered from a young man in good health. Some clones in this sample may be carry-over from other donors' samples. Material for sequencing was naive CD4+ T cells from PBMCs. Subset denoted: CD45RA+ positively selected. This chain uses TRBV7-9 with TRBJ1-2; D gene ambiguous. The chain's CDR3 is CASSLEVGGYTF. CDR3 nucleotide sequence: TGTGCCAGCAGCTTAGAGGTCGGTGGCTACACCTTC.